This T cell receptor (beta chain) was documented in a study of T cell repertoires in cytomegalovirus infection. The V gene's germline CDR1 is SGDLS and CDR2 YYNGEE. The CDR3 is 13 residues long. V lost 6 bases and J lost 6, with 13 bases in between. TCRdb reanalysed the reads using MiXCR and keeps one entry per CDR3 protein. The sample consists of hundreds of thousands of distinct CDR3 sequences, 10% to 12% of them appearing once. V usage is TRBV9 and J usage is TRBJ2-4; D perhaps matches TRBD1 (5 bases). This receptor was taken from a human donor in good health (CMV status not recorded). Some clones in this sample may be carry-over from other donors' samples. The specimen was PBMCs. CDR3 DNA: TGTGCCAGCATGCCAGGGTCAGGAAACATTCAGTACTTC. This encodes CASMPGSGNIQYF. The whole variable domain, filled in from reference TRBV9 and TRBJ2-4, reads DSGVTQTPKHLITATGQRVTLRCSPRSGDLSVYWYQQSLDQGLQFLIQYYNGEERAKGNILERFSAQQFPDLHSELNLSSLELGDSALYFCASMPGSGNIQYFGAGTRLSVL.